The 26 T cell receptor beta chains listed next were all sequenced from one sample in a study of OX40 agonist ivuxolimab in advanced cancers. Library preparation used the immunoSEQ multiplex PCR assay. TCRdb re-hosts the immuneACCESS table, in-frame sequences only. Its copies lack some clones; in the studies checked, an unresolved V gene accounts for under half of them, and the cause for the rest is not known. This sample lists around 84,000 clones; 80% to 95% were detected once. The top ten clones comprise 9.5% to 12% of the sample. This sample comprised CD4+ or CD8+ T cells sorted from blood, obtained in a trial of the OX40 agonist ivuxolimab. The source of these receptors is an adult with an advanced solid tumor such as melanoma, head and neck, liver or kidney cancer.

This sequence joins TRBV27 and TRBJ2-7; D is uncertain. Trimming took 4 bases from V and 2 from J, leaving 9 bases between them. The CDR3 is 13 amino acids. CDR1 is MNHEY and CDR2 is SMNVEV in the germline V gene (reference sequence). CDR3: CASSYGLTYEQYF. CDR3 coding DNA: TGTGCCAGCAGTTACGGCCTAACCTACGAGCAGTACTTC.

The chain joins TRBV19 to TRBJ1-3; a possible D gene is TRBD1 (6 bases). V dropped 7 bases and J dropped 0 bases, with 19 bases sitting between them. The length of the CDR3 is 17 residues. CDR1 and CDR2 from the germline V gene are LNHDA and SQIVND (reference sequence). The DNA of the CDR3 is TGTGCCAGTAAAAGGCTTCCGGCGGACAGCTCTGGAAACACCATATATTTT. Translation gives CASKRLPADSSGNTIYF.

The V call is TRBV27, the J call TRBJ2-1, with D unresolved. Trimming removed 4 bases from V and 1 base from J, with 20 bases in between. The CDR3 is 18 amino acids. In germline, CDR1 is MNHEY, CDR2 SMNVEV (reference sequence). CDR3 protein: CASSSPVLGDRSYNEQFF. For the CDR3, the DNA is TGTGCCAGCAGTTCCCCGGTCCTTGGGGATCGGTCCTACAATGAGCAGTTCTTC.

The V call is TRBV7-8, the J call TRBJ1-1; 7 nucleotides match TRBD1. CDR1 is SGHVS, CDR2 FQNEAQ, per germline. This CDR3 has 16 amino acids. V gave up 3 bases and J gave up 4 bases; unmatched junction bases: 11. CDR3 residues: CASSFPEGGGGTEAFF. The CDR3 DNA reads as TGTGCCAGCAGCTTCCCGGAAGGAGGGGGCGGCACTGAAGCTTTCTTT.

This clone was observed once. The chain is built from TRBV15 and TRBJ1-6; D remains ambiguous. This CDR3 contains 15 residues. The ends were cut back, 5 bases at V and 2 bases at J, with 10 bases in the middle. Per the germline V gene, CDR1 is LNHNV and CDR2 is YYDKDF (reference sequence). The CDR3 reads CATSQDRTYNSPLHF. The CDR3 DNA follows: TGTGCCACCAGCCAGGACCGAACCTATAATTCACCCCTCCACTTT.

The rearrangement uses TRBV5-5 and TRBJ1-1; D unclear. Between the trimmed V and J ends, which lost 0 bases and 1 base, there was a span of 4 bases. Germline assignment: CDR1 SGHKS and CDR2 YYEKEE (reference sequence). The CDR3 covers 13 residues. The CDR3 DNA is TGTGCCAGCAGCTTGGCCCAGAACACTGAAGCTTTCTTT. Protein sequence: CASSLAQNTEAFF.

This rearrangement joins TRBV5-4 to TRBJ2-5, with D hard to call. The V gene's germline CDR1 is SGHNT and CDR2 YYREEE (reference sequence). The CDR3 has 13 amino acids. Trimming cost V 1 base and J 3 bases, with 7 bases left between them. The CDR3 DNA follows: TGTGCCAGCAGCTTGATTGAGGAAGAGACCCAGTACTTC. Residues: CASSLIEEETQYF.

This rearrangement joins TRBV12-5 to TRBJ1-5; tentative D call: TRBD1 (5 bases). V gave up 3 bases and J gave up 5 bases, with 11 bases separating them. CDR3 length: 14 amino acids. Germline assignment: CDR1 LGHNT and CDR2 FRNRAP. In DNA form, the CDR3 reads TGTGCTAGTGGTTTTGGGGGGTGGGATCAGCCCCAGCATTTT. Translation: CASGFGGWDQPQHF.

This chain joins TRBV4-3 and TRBJ2-2; maybe TRBD2 (6 bases). The CDR3 contains 16 residues. Between the trimmed V and J ends, which lost 1 base and 0 bases, there was a span of 9 bases. CDR1 is LGHNA and CDR2 is YSLEER in the germline V gene. CDR3 region: CASSQVAGPNTGELFF. CDR3 bases: TGCGCCAGCAGCCAAGTCGCGGGGCCGAACACCGGGGAGCTGTTTTTT.

The chain employs TRBV9 and TRBJ2-7; TRBD1 matches at 7 bases. The CDR3 totals 14 residues. V shed 0 bases and J 1 base; nucleotides not matched to a gene: 1. Germline V gives CDR1 SGDLS, CDR2 YYNGEE. The CDR3 coding sequence is TGTGCCAGCAGCGTAGGGGGACAGTCCTACGAGCAGTACTTC. Amino acid sequence: CASSVGGQSYEQYF.

The chain uses TRBV30 and TRBJ2-3, with D perhaps matching TRBD2 (6 bases). This CDR3 contains 12 residues. Per the germline V gene, CDR1 is GTSNPN and CDR2 is SVGIG (reference sequence). V was cut by 7 bases and J by 4 bases, with 12 bases left in between. The CDR3 sequence is CASPGEADTQYF. CDR3 DNA sequence: TGTGCCTCACCGGGAGAGGCAGATACGCAGTATTTT.

V gene TRBV11-2 combines with J gene TRBJ2-7; D uncertain. Germline V lookup: CDR1 SGHAT, CDR2 FQNNGV. The CDR3 loop spans 12 amino acids. V gave up 3 bases and J gave up 4 bases, with 7 bases separating them. The CDR3 protein is CASSLGLYEQYF. CDR3 nucleotides: TGTGCCAGCAGCTTGGGATTGTACGAGCAGTACTTC.

The chain employs TRBV4-1 and TRBJ2-1; D is perhaps TRBD1 or TRBD2 (6 bases each). The CDR3 is made up of 14 amino acids. Looked up from germline, CDR1 is MGHRA and CDR2 is YSYEKL. The V and J ends lost 3 bases and 7 bases respectively, with 13 bases between them. DNA for the CDR3: TGCGCCAGCAGCCATCCAGGGGCGGGGAATGAGCAGTTCTTC. Its translation: CASSHPGAGNEQFF.

The chain recombines TRBV11-2 with TRBJ1-4; D ambiguous. V lost 5 bases and J lost 3, with 13 bases in between. Germline V gene sequence: CDR1 SGHAT, CDR2 FQNNGV. The CDR3 contains 15 residues. The CDR3 protein is CASSPAPVSNEKLFF. The DNA of the CDR3 is TGTGCCAGCAGCCCAGCCCCCGTTTCTAATGAAAAACTGTTTTTT.

The DNA of the CDR3 is TGTGCCAGCAGCTTAGTCATAGCTAGCGGGGACCTGCGCTACAATGAGCAGTTCTTC. Residues: CASSLVIASGDLRYNEQFF. The V call is TRBV7-2, the J call TRBJ2-1; 9 nucleotides line up with TRBD2. Germline V gene data show CDR1 as SGHTA and CDR2 as FQGNSA. This CDR3 contains 19 residues. V trimming: 1 base; J trimming: 3 bases; junction bases outside the gene matches: 13.

This clone was detected only once. The chain couples TRBV4-3 to TRBJ2-1; D may be TRBD1 or TRBD2 (6 bases each). Germline V gene sequence: CDR1 LGHNA, CDR2 YSLEER. Trimming removed 0 bases at V and 5 bases at J, with 14 bases between. This CDR3 is built from 16 residues. The CDR3, as DNA: TGCGCCAGCAGCCAAGATTTGGCCGGGGGCGACAATGAGCAGTTCTTC. This gives the protein CASSQDLAGGDNEQFF.

This rearrangement joins TRBV6-1 to TRBJ1-5; 7 nucleotides align to TRBD1. The CDR3 spans 18 residues. Germline lookup yields CDR1 MNHNS and CDR2 SASEGT. Trimming removed 1 base from V and 5 bases from J; junction bases left unmatched: 14. The CDR3 spells CASSEVTGYEVRHQPQHF. The CDR3 DNA reads as TGTGCCAGCAGTGAAGTGACAGGGTATGAGGTCCGTCATCAGCCCCAGCATTTT.

This chain joins TRBV7-9 and TRBJ1-4; 7 positions match TRBD1. Germline V CDR1 and CDR2: SEHNR, FQNEAQ (reference sequence). CDR3 length: 15 amino acids. With 7 bases clipped from V and 6 bases from J, the junction kept 11 bases outside the gene matches. The CDR3 DNA reads as TGTGCCAGCACCCCGGCGGGACAGAGGGATGAAAAACTGTTTTTT. Protein product: CASTPAGQRDEKLFF.

The rearrangement links TRBV7-6 to TRBJ2-3, with D tentatively TRBD1 (6 bases). Trimming removed 1 base at V and 6 bases at J, with 8 bases between. Germline CDR1 reads SGHVS; CDR2 reads FNYEAQ. The CDR3 sequence is 13 residues long. Here the CDR3 reads CASSLVQGDTQYF. The CDR3 DNA reads as TGTGCCAGCAGCTTAGTACAGGGCGATACGCAGTATTTT.

The chain is built from TRBV6-5 and TRBJ2-1; 7 bases map to TRBD1. This CDR3 region has 15 residues. V lost 8 bases to trimming and J lost 3 bases; unmatched junction nucleotides: 10. Germline-derived CDR1 and CDR2 are MNHEY and SVGAGI. CDR3 loop: CASATQGTIYNEQFF. CDR3 nucleotides: TGTGCCAGCGCCACACAGGGGACAATCTACAATGAGCAGTTCTTC.

The chain is built from TRBV13 and TRBJ2-2; 8 nucleotides align to TRBD1. The CDR3 consists of 14 residues. Germline V CDR1 and CDR2: PRHDT, FYEKMQ (reference sequence). Unmatched junction bases numbered 4, after V lost 5 bases and J lost 5 bases. The CDR3 sequence: CASSQDRGTGELFF. Written as DNA, the CDR3 is TGTGCCAGCAGCCAAGACAGGGGTACCGGGGAGCTGTTTTTT.

This sequence joins TRBV5-1 and TRBJ2-7, with 11 positions matching TRBD2. The CDR3 is 15 residues long. The V segment lost 4 bases and the J segment 3 bases; nucleotides outside the gene matches: 6. Per germline, CDR1 SGHRS and CDR2 YFSETQ. CDR3 loop: CASSPLAGEYYEQYF. CDR3 nucleotides: TGCGCCAGCAGCCCACTAGCGGGGGAATACTACGAGCAGTACTTC. Using reference TRBV5-1 and TRBJ2-7 for the parts outside the CDR3, the full variable domain is KAGVTQTPRYLIKTRGQQVTLSCSPISGHRSVSWYQQTPGQGLQFLFEYFSETQRNKGNFPGRFSGRQFSNSRSEMNVSTLELGDSALYLCASSPLAGEYYEQYFGPGTRLTVT.

V is TRBV9 and J is TRBJ1-4; 7 nucleotides agree with TRBD1. V dropped 2 bases and J dropped 3; count of bases not matched to a gene: 4. The CDR3 contains 15 residues. Germline V gene data show CDR1 as SGDLS and CDR2 as YYNGEE. The CDR3 protein is CASSVTGDSNEKLFF. CDR3 nucleotide sequence: TGTGCCAGCAGCGTTACAGGGGACTCTAATGAAAAACTGTTTTTT.

The genes are TRBV7-2 and TRBJ1-1, with D uncertain. CDR1 is SGHTA and CDR2 is FQGNSA in the germline V gene. The length of the CDR3 is 13 residues. Trimming took 1 base from V and 7 from J, leaving 10 bases between them. The CDR3 here is CASSLVQDGEAFF. Written as DNA, the CDR3 is TGTGCCAGCAGCTTAGTGCAGGATGGTGAAGCTTTCTTT.

For the CDR3, the DNA is TGTGCCAACCCCCCGATATGGACAGGGTTCGAAAAACTGTTTTTT. The encoded protein is CANPPIWTGFEKLFF. This chain connects TRBV27 to TRBJ1-4, with 8 bases aligning to TRBD1. The V gene's germline CDR1 is MNHEY and CDR2 SMNVEV (reference sequence). The junction had 15 bases not matched to a gene; V was cut back by 10 bases and J by 8 bases. The CDR3 contains 15 residues.

V gene TRBV6-1 combines with J gene TRBJ2-7, with TRBD1 matching 7 bases. This CDR3 has 11 residues. J was trimmed by 3 bases and V by 10 bases; bases with no gene match: 3. Germline lookup yields CDR1 MNHNS and CDR2 SASEGT. The CDR3 sequence: CATWTGYEQYF. CDR3 nucleotide sequence: TGTGCCACCTGGACAGGCTACGAGCAGTACTTC.